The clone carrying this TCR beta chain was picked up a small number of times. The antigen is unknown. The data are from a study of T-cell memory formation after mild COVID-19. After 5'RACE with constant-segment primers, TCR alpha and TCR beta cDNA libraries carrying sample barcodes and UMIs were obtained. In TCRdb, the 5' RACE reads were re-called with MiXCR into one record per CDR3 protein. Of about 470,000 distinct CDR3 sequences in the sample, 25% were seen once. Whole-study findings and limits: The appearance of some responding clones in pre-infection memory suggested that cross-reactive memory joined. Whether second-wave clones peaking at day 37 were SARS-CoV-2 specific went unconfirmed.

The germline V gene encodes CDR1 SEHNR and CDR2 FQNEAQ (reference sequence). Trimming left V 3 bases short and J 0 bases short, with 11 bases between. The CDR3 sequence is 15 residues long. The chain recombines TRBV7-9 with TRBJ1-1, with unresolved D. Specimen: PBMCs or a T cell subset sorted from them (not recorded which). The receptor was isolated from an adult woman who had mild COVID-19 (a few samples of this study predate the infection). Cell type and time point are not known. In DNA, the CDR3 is TGTGCCAGCAGCTTTACCGGGGATTTGAACACTGAAGCTTTCTTT. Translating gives CASSFTGDLNTEAFF.